Listed below are T cell receptor beta chains from one sample, sequenced in a study of blood T cell repertoires in COVID-19. This table comes from immunoSEQ multiplex PCR, and its TCRdb copy is limited to in-frame clones, with some not included. The data show about 36,000 clones, around four fifths seen once. Sample: peripheral blood. All receptors come from a human donor in a cohort sampled during active COVID-19. The CDR3 runs from the conserved cysteine through the conserved F or W. A D gene is named only where the DNA matches it firmly. Expanded clones are given a class, and other clones once, few, many or no size at all.

cdr3_aa	cdr3_nt	v_call	j_call	d_call	clone_size
CASSPPGFADTEAFF	TGTGCCAGCAGCCCCCCCGGGTTTGCGGACACTGAAGCTTTCTTT	TRBV7-9	TRBJ1-1	-	few
CASGSAVGATYNEQFF	TGTGCCAGCGGCTCCGCGGTTGGGGCTACCTACAATGAGCAGTTCTTC	TRBV6-6	TRBJ2-1	-	-
CSVEGVGQGNYEQYF	TGCAGCGTTGAAGGGGTGGGACAGGGGAACTACGAGCAGTACTTC	TRBV29-1	TRBJ2-7	TRBD1	few
CASSWRATAVETQYF	TGTGCCAGCAGCTGGCGGGCGACTGCAGTAGAGACCCAGTACTTC	TRBV5-6	TRBJ2-5	-	-
CASRTGTYGYTF	TGTGCCAGCAGGACAGGGACCTATGGCTACACCTTC	TRBV7-2	TRBJ1-2	TRBD1	-
CASSLRGFGEKLFF	TGTGCCAGCAGCTTACGAGGGTTTGGAGAAAAACTGTTTTTT	TRBV7-9	TRBJ1-4	-	-
CAWELAGGMTQYF	TGTGCCTGGGAATTGGCGGGGGGTATGACGCAGTATTTT	TRBV30	TRBJ2-3	TRBD2	-
CATSRGTGGSFVTF	TGTGCCACCAGCAGAGGGACAGGGGGCTCATTTGTGACCTTC	TRBV15	TRBJ1-2	TRBD1	-
CASSPRQVSGNTIYF	TGTGCCAGCAGCCCTAGACAGGTCTCTGGAAACACCATATATTTT	TRBV7-9	TRBJ1-3	-	-
CASSPAGQNIQYF	TGTGCCAGCAGCCCAGCTGGGCAAAACATTCAGTACTTC	TRBV5-6	TRBJ2-4	-	-
CASSLNMGSTGELFF	TGCGCCAGCAGCCTCAACATGGGGAGCACCGGGGAGCTGTTTTTT	TRBV5-1	TRBJ2-2	-	-
CASSSGQGLYEQYF	TGTGCCAGCAGTTCGGGACAGGGGCTCTACGAGCAGTACTTC	TRBV6-5	TRBJ2-7	TRBD1	-
CASNLAGAGEQFF	TGTGCCAGCAATCTCGCGGGGGCGGGAGAGCAGTTCTTC	TRBV6-5	TRBJ2-1	-	few
CASSQGRRQANEKLFF	TGCGCCAGCAGCCAAGGGAGGAGACAGGCGAATGAAAAACTGTTTTTT	TRBV4-1	TRBJ1-4	-	-
CASSLGAGVSTDTQYF	TGCGCCAGCAGCTTGGGGGCGGGGGTGAGCACAGATACGCAGTATTTT	TRBV5-1	TRBJ2-3	TRBD2	-